The 17 T cell receptor beta chains below all came from one sample that was sequenced in a study of beta chain features in type 1 diabetes. Sequencing targeted expressed TCRB transcripts, as all isolated RNA had been reverse transcribed. Here immunoSEQ multiplex PCR was the method, and the copy in TCRdb shows in-frame clones only, minus some. The sample carries 140,000 or so clones, 7% to 10% recorded once. Specimen: central memory CD4+ T cells from blood. These receptors were obtained from a man between 18 and 29 years old in good health.

The chain recombines TRBV7-2 with TRBJ2-7; no clear D gene. V lost 3 bases, J lost 0 bases, and 12 bases lay in between. CDR1 is SGHTA and CDR2 is FQGNSA in the germline V gene. The CDR3 is 15 residues long. CDR3 sequence: CASSFSPKSSYEQYF. The CDR3 DNA follows: TGTGCCAGCAGCTTTAGTCCCAAGAGCTCCTACGAGCAGTACTTC.

This clone has more than one count but fewer than ten. This chain joins TRBV6-4 and TRBJ2-7, with 8 nucleotides matching TRBD2. CDR3 length: 15 amino acids. V gave up 2 bases and J gave up 2 bases; unmatched junction bases: 5. The germline V gene has CDR1 MRHNA and CDR2 SNTAGT. This chain's CDR3 is CASSDTGGGPYEQYF. For the CDR3, the DNA is TGTGCCAGCAGTGACACGGGGGGGGGCCCCTACGAGCAGTACTTC.

This chain links TRBV6-5 with TRBJ1-3, with TRBD1 identical over 9 bases. Germline values: CDR1 MNHEY, CDR2 SVGAGI. With 5 bases clipped from V and 4 bases from J, the junction kept 3 bases outside the gene matches. The CDR3 is made up of 14 amino acids. For the CDR3, the DNA is TGTGCCAGCAGTCGACAGGGGGGAGGAAACACCATATATTTT. It is translated as CASSRQGGGNTIYF.

This clone has a handful of counts. The rearrangement uses TRBV30 and TRBJ1-1, with 8 bases aligning to TRBD1. The germline V gene encodes CDR1 GTSNPN and CDR2 SVGIG (reference sequence). This CDR3 is built from 17 residues. The ends lost 3 bases at V and 5 bases at J; junction bases unmatched: 17. CDR3 residues: CAWRAPLGQGAVTEAFF. DNA for the CDR3: TGTGCCTGGAGAGCCCCCCTAGGGCAGGGGGCGGTTACTGAAGCTTTCTTT.

Only a few counts were recorded for this clone. The chain combines TRBV7-2 with TRBJ2-3, with D possibly matching TRBD2 (7 bases). Trimming left V 1 base short and J 11 bases short, with 25 bases between. This CDR3 is 17 amino acids long. Germline values: CDR1 SGHTA, CDR2 FQGNSA. Here the CDR3 reads CASSLVRNGGPSGRQYF. In nucleotides, the CDR3 is TGTGCCAGCAGCTTAGTTCGGAACGGGGGGCCCTCTGGGAGGCAGTATTTT.

This clone has only a few counts. This chain joins TRBV9 and TRBJ2-3, with D hard to call. Looked up from germline, CDR1 is SGDLS and CDR2 is YYNGEE. This CDR3 contains 13 residues. V was shortened by 4 bases and J by 6 bases, with 12 bases between the two germline ends. The CDR3 coding sequence is TGTGCCAGCAGCTTAACCAGGTTGGATACGCAGTATTTT. Its protein product is CASSLTRLDTQYF.

In its sample, this clone was seen a few times. This chain links TRBV14 with TRBJ2-5; 10 bases align to TRBD2. CDR3 size: 15 residues. Germline assignment: CDR1 SGHDN and CDR2 FVKESK. J was trimmed by 2 bases and V by 2 bases; bases with no gene match: 2. The CDR3 nucleotides read TGTGCCAGCAGCCAAATGGGACTAGCGCAAGAGACCCAGTACTTC. Its protein product is CASSQMGLAQETQYF. Drawing the rest from reference TRBV14 and TRBJ2-5, the complete variable domain is EAGVTQFPSHSVIEKGQTVTLRCDPISGHDNLYWYRRVMGKEIKFLLHFVKESKQDESGMPNNRFLAERTGGTYSTLKVQPAELEDSGVYFCASSQMGLAQETQYFGPGTRLLVL.

Remarks on this clone: One junction end disagrees with the germline gene, perhaps due to a read error. The identical CDR3 is also encoded by other nucleotide sequences in the sample. This chain connects TRBV25-1 to TRBJ1-4; 7 bases line up with TRBD1. Germline V gene lookup returns CDR1 MGHDK and CDR2 SYGVNS. The CDR3 totals 16 residues. The CDR3 sequence is CASSEGGTDINEKLFF. The DNA of the CDR3 is TGTGCCAGCAGTGAAGGGGGGACAGATATTAATGAAAAACTGTTTTTC.

This clone appeared a few times. The chain is built from TRBV7-2 and TRBJ2-1; 9 bases line up with TRBD1. This CDR3 is 15 amino acids long. The junction had 6 bases not matched to a gene; V was cut back by 4 bases and J by 5 bases. Germline lookup yields CDR1 SGHTA and CDR2 FQGNSA. CDR3 loop: CASSYPGTGHNEQFF. For the CDR3, the DNA is TGTGCCAGCAGCTATCCCGGGACAGGGCACAATGAGCAGTTCTTC. Full variable domain (outside the CDR3, taken from reference TRBV7-2 and TRBJ2-1): GAGVSQSPSNKVTEKGKDVELRCDPISGHTALYWYRQSLGQGLEFLIYFQGNSAPDKSGLPSDRFSAERTGGSVSTLTIQRTQQEDSAVYLCASSYPGTGHNEQFFGPGTRLTVL.

This chain uses TRBV7-2 with TRBJ2-5; TRBD1 matches at 9 bases. Losses at the gene ends were 3 bases for V and 5 bases for J; bases not matched to a gene: 10. CDR1 is SGHTA, CDR2 FQGNSA, per germline. This CDR3 has 16 residues. This chain's CDR3 is CASSLSGTGPPETQYF. As DNA, the CDR3 is TGTGCCAGCAGCTTGTCCGGGACAGGGCCTCCGGAGACCCAGTACTTC.

This clone appeared a few times. V is TRBV10-3 and J is TRBJ1-6; 8 positions match TRBD1. Trimming cost V 3 bases and J 3 bases; bases outside gene matches: 4. The CDR3 sequence is 16 residues long. Germline CDR1 reads ENHRY; CDR2 reads SYGVKD. This chain's CDR3 is CAISDPDRGYNSPLHF. Here the CDR3 DNA reads TGTGCCATCAGTGACCCCGACAGGGGCTATAATTCACCCCTCCACTTT.

This clone has a handful of counts. The rearrangement uses TRBV6-1 and TRBJ2-1, with TRBD2 matching over 12 bases. The V segment lost 3 bases and the J segment 4 bases; nucleotides outside the gene matches: 4. Germline V CDR1 and CDR2: MNHNS, SASEGT. This CDR3 region has 16 residues. The CDR3: CASSETSGGHYNEQFF. The CDR3 nucleotides are TGTGCCAGCAGTGAGACTAGCGGGGGTCATTACAATGAGCAGTTCTTC.

The J gene is TRBJ1-5, the V gene TRBV7-8, with TRBD1 matching 9 bases. This CDR3 contains 14 residues. V lost 6 bases and J lost 7; bases outside the gene matches: 7. Germline V CDR1 and CDR2: SGHVS, FQNEAQ. Here the CDR3 reads CASRETGGRQPQHF. CDR3 bases: TGTGCCAGCAGGGAGACAGGGGGTAGACAGCCCCAGCATTTT.

The table lists this clone with many counts. V and J are TRBV30 and TRBJ1-1; 9 bases are shared with TRBD1. Germline values: CDR1 GTSNPN, CDR2 SVGIG (reference sequence). V was clipped by 7 bases and J by 3 bases; unmatched bases: 6. The CDR3 has 13 amino acids. The CDR3 DNA sequence: TGTGCCTCTTCCGGGACAGGGCACACTGAAGCTTTCTTT. This encodes CASSGTGHTEAFF.

This CDR3 is CASSQGGVYGYTF. DNA of the CDR3: TGTGCCAGCAGCCAGGGGGGCGTCTATGGCTACACCTTC. The chain couples TRBV7-9 to TRBJ1-2; 7 bases match TRBD1. J gave up 4 bases and V 5 bases, and 4 bases lay outside the gene matches. The length of the CDR3 is 13 residues. Germline assignment: CDR1 SEHNR and CDR2 FQNEAQ (reference sequence).

This sequence joins TRBV7-2 and TRBJ1-5; tentatively, D is TRBD1 (5 bases). V was pared by 1 base and J by 10 bases, with 17 bases between. This CDR3 has 15 amino acids. Germline CDR1 reads SGHTA; CDR2 reads FQGNSA. Written as DNA, the CDR3 is TGTGCCAGCAGCTTAGATTCCTCAGGGTACCACCCCCAGCATTTT. Amino acids: CASSLDSSGYHPQHF.

V gene TRBV4-2 combines with J gene TRBJ2-4; 10 bases fit TRBD1. Germline V gene data show CDR1 as LGHNA and CDR2 as YNFKEQ. The V gene end was trimmed by 0 bases and the J gene end by 0 bases; junction bases not matched to a gene: 5. This CDR3 spans 18 amino acids. CDR3 region: CASSQDMGTGVAKNIQYF. The CDR3 DNA follows: TGTGCCAGCAGCCAAGATATGGGGACAGGGGTAGCCAAAAACATTCAGTACTTC.